This T cell receptor (delta chain) appears in the sequencing data of a study of γδ T cells in repeated Plasmodium falciparum infection. TCRdb re-called the multiplex PCR reads using CATT. The table has 50,000 to 55,000 delta-chain clones, approximately 1.8% seen once; the top ten hold about 23%. Vgamma9/Vdelta2+ and Vdelta2-negative gammadelta T cells were flow-sorted from PBMC for bulk sequencing. Looked up from germline, CDR1 is TSWWSYY and CDR2 is QGS. The CDR3 totals 21 residues. This clone was counted a few times. The antigen is unknown. The likely explanation is a read error, given a far larger clone one base away. This sample also contains other DNA sequences that code for the same CDR3. Findings and caveats of the study: Many TCRgamma sequences overlapped between individuals in stable Vgamma9/Vdelta2+ repertoires. Vdelta2-negative gammadelta repertoires appeared less diverse and less shared in Malian than Australian children.

The sample consisted of gamma-delta T cells from blood. V is TRDV1 and J is TRDJ1; 13 bases align to TRDD3. TCRdb gives no J gene; it was assigned here by matching the DNA to germline. The receptor was isolated from a pool of human donors (malaria-infected and uninfected, not separated). The CDR3 bases are TGTGCTCTTGGGGACCTCCTTCCGATCCGAACTGGGGGATACGTTACCGACAAACTCATCTTT. Encoded protein: CALGDLLPIRTGGYVTDKLIF.